This TCR beta chain was sequenced during a study of OX40 agonist ivuxolimab in advanced cancers. Overall study results and limits: The antigens recognized by the expanded peripheral T cells, that is their antigen specificity, were not determined.

Produced via immunoSEQ multiplex PCR; TCRdb's table is partial and in-frame only. In the table there are 45,000 to 55,000 clones, about 88% of which are singletons. Comment on this clone: The antigen is undetermined.

CDR1 and CDR2 from the germline V gene are MGHDK and SYGVNS. The V and J ends lost 7 bases and 4 bases respectively, with 23 bases between them. The CDR3 extends over 16 amino acids. This clonotype was obtained from an adult with an advanced solid tumor such as melanoma, head and neck, liver or kidney cancer. This chain joins TRBV25-1 and TRBJ2-7, with D possibly being TRBD1 (5 bases). Sequencing was performed on CD4+ or CD8+ T cells sorted from blood, taken in a trial of the OX40 agonist ivuxolimab. The CDR3 bases are TGTGCCAGCATCCTCCCCATCAGGGAAAGATGGTACGAGCAGTACTTC. Translating gives CASILPIRERWYEQYF.